Given below is one T cell receptor beta chain in context. Its antigen is undetermined. The V and J ends lost 3 bases and 0 bases respectively, with 6 bases between them. CDR1 is MNHNY, CDR2 SVGAGI, per germline (reference sequence). This CDR3 is 14 amino acids long. The data belong to a study of breast tumors, draining lymph nodes, adjacent tissues. Points from the study as a whole: Most tumor T cells seemingly derive from lymph node, then expand in tumor. That most tumor T cells come from lymph nodes remained unproven.

TCRdb analysed the multiplex PCR reads with MiXCR anew, one entry per CDR3 protein. The sample consists of tens of thousands of distinct CDR3 sequences, approximately 62% of them appearing once. Sequences were obtained from breast tumor tissue. This TCR was recovered from a female donor with breast cancer. Some clones in this sample may be carry-over from other donors' samples. The chain links TRBV6-6 to TRBJ1-3; no definite D call. For the CDR3, the DNA is TGTGCCAGCAGTTATGCTGACTCTGGAAACACCATATATTTT. Amino acid sequence: CASSYADSGNTIYF.